The subject of this entry is one TCR beta chain. Its specificity is not known. The sample is drawn from a study of OX40 agonist ivuxolimab in advanced cancers. Points from the study as a whole: The antigens recognized by the expanded peripheral T cells, that is their antigen specificity, were not determined.

The table came from immunoSEQ multiplex PCR; TCRdb's copy has only in-frame clones and leaves some out. Of more than 45,000 clones in the sample, more than 70% were seen once. The sequencing here drew on CD4+ or CD8+ T cells sorted from blood, taken in a trial of the OX40 agonist ivuxolimab. The TCR was taken from an adult with an advanced solid tumor such as melanoma, head and neck, liver or kidney cancer.

The CDR3 loop is CAISKGTGSNQPQHF. The CDR3 nucleotides are TGTGCCATCTCCAAGGGAACAGGGAGCAATCAGCCCCAGCATTTT. V usage is TRBV6-1 and J usage is TRBJ1-5, with D perhaps TRBD1 (6 bases). With 10 bases removed from V and 1 base from J, the gap between germline ends came to 17 bases. Germline CDR1 reads MNHNS; CDR2 reads SASEGT. This CDR3 is 15 amino acids long.